This T cell receptor beta chain was observed in a study of blood T cell repertoires in COVID-19 (dated by TCRdb to about 2020). Describing the broader study: Samples covering the acute and convalescent phases of COVID-19 were provided by collaborators in the United States, Italy and Spain. The prospective study material was composed of cDNA or gDNA derived from T cells, B-cell-depleted T cells, or PBMCs. Deeply sampled blood TCRbeta repertoires from subjects exposed to, actively infected with, or recovered from COVID-19 were included in the dataset. The repertoires were released in a freely available public database meant as a resource for research on the immune response to SARS-CoV-2. Samples came from the ongoing ImmuneRACE study (first 160 participants) plus 1,254 subjects from 6 global collaborators. Sample metadata almost always included a de-identified subject ID, COVID-19 status, age in years and sex. Where available, HLA class I and class II types were obtained from metadata supplied by the sample provider rather than from assay-based typing.

The study at large found these results: How much clinical and demographic metadata was included differed by source and by participant, and the metadata was provided uncurated.

The immunoSEQ Assay, a bias-controlled multiplex PCR, was used to amplify TCRbeta CDR3 regions from genomic DNA. The original methods were these. Nucleated cell counts per sample were estimated from amplification of reference gene primers within the assay. To quantify the absolute abundance of each unique TCRbeta CDR3 rearrangement, sequence reads were collapsed and filtered. For each sample, productive Simpson clonality was calculated as the square root of Simpson's diversity index across productive rearrangements. TCRdb's version of the immuneACCESS table is confined to in-frame rearrangements and falls short of the full clone set. An unresolved V gene accounts for under half of the shortfall where checked; the remainder is of unknown origin. That table furnishes V, J and clone size, whereas the DNA furnished D and trimming. This sample is represented by 150,000 to 200,000 clones; 89% of them were singletons. The top ten clones comprise roughly 8.4% of the sample.

Details on this clone: No cognate antigen has been identified for it. Base qualities are not at hand, and no much larger clone is one base apart.

Compared with germline, V lacks 4 bases and J lacks 5 bases; bases without a gene match: 15. The germline V gene gives CDR1 as SGHAT and CDR2 as FQNNGV. The CDR3 runs 17 residues from the cysteine to the phenylalanine. Only CDR3 DNA is held: 51 bases, read in frame from base 1. In the prospective study, participants were roughly 18 to 89 years old, resided in 24 geographic areas of the United States, and were enrolled through a virtual design. Cohort assignment in the prospective study relied on participant-reported clinical history from a screening survey and a study questionnaire. Recovered participants in ImmuneRACE Cohort 3 were defined by two consecutive negative NP/OP PCR tests, clearance by a healthcare professional, or resolution of symptoms. Each participant in the prospective study had whole blood, serum and a nasopharyngeal or oropharyngeal swab collected by mobile phlebotomists. Over a roughly 2-month period, participants in the prospective study had the option of providing additional blood draws and questionnaires. Blood samples from the prospective study were shipped frozen or at room temperature prior to DNA extraction.

The source of this sequence is a woman under 30 who had recovered from COVID-19. Input material: PBMCs or T cells enriched from blood (not recorded which). This receptor chain uses TRBV11-2 and TRBJ2-3; the junction holds 7 bases that match TRBD1. Here the CDR3 is given as CASSSQTGRFGGDTQYF. At the DNA level, the sequence is TGTGCCAGCAGCTCCCAGACAGGGCGATTTGGGGGAGATACGCAGTATTTT.